Following are 5 T cell receptor beta chains from one sample sequenced in a study of human T cells and chemical hapten exposure. Time point noted: patch test 2, 6 weeks after DPC sensitization. The treatment here: therapeutic diphenylcyclopropenone sensitization with weekly scalp DPC. TCRdb reprocessed the RACE reads via MiXCR and lists one record per CDR3 protein. The sample lists under 100,000 distinct CDR3 sequences; roughly 10% were seen once. Sample: whole blood, taken in connection with sensitization to the hapten diphenylcyclopropenone (DPC). Every receptor here comes from a woman aged 30 to 39 with alopecia areata. Some clones in this sample may be carry-over from other donors' samples.

CDR3 loop: CSARDAHEQFF. The CDR3, as DNA: TGCAGTGCTAGAGATGCGCATGAGCAGTTCTTC. This sequence joins TRBV20-1 and TRBJ2-1; D unclear. Trimming took off 0 bases at V and 8 bases at J, with 5 bases between the two ends. The germline CDR1 and CDR2 sequences are DFQATT and SNEGSKA (reference sequence). The CDR3 extends over 11 amino acids.

At least ten counts were recorded for this clonotype. V usage is TRBV29-1 and J usage is TRBJ1-5; D is possibly TRBD1 (5 bases). This CDR3 contains 12 residues. V was shortened by 4 bases and J by 6 bases, with 10 bases between the two germline ends. Germline CDR1 and CDR2: SQVTM and ANQGSEA. CDR3 nucleotide sequence: TGCAGCGTTGGGGGGTTCGGTCAGCCCCAGCATTTT. It specifies CSVGGFGQPQHF.

The chain recombines TRBV28 with TRBJ1-6; possibly TRBD1 for D (6 bases). CDR3 length equals 14 residues. Germline V gene lookup returns CDR1 MDHEN and CDR2 SYDVKM. Trimming removed 5 bases from V and 7 bases from J, with 12 bases in between. CDR3 coding DNA: TGTGCCAGCAGTATACAGGGTCCCAATTCACCCCTCCACTTT. Translated, it gives CASSIQGPNSPLHF.

This clonotype has just a few counts. The chain recombines TRBV19 with TRBJ1-5, with D possibly being TRBD1 (5 bases). The CDR3 has 15 residues. V gave up 7 bases and J gave up 6 bases, with 19 bases separating them. The germline CDR1 and CDR2 sequences are LNHDA and SQIVND (reference sequence). This CDR3 reads CASTPLGGDGQPQHF. The DNA for the CDR3 is TGTGCCAGTACTCCATTGGGGGGAGATGGTCAGCCCCAGCATTTT.

This clonotype was detected once. The chain uses TRBV28 and TRBJ2-3; 7 bases map to TRBD1. The CDR3 loop spans 14 amino acids. V dropped 6 bases and J dropped 6; count of bases not matched to a gene: 9. The V gene's germline CDR1 is MDHEN and CDR2 SYDVKM. Written as DNA, the CDR3 is TGTGCCAGCAGCCTGCCGGGACAGTTTGATACGCAGTATTTT. Amino acids: CASSLPGQFDTQYF.